This T cell receptor (beta chain) was profiled in a study of vaccination and CD4 T cells after COVID-19. The treatment: approximately nine-day PBMC culture with coronavirus spike peptide pools or control peptides (ViraFEST assay). It was before the COVID-19 pandemic (2011-2018) that the unexposed donor's CD4+ T cells were collected. Trimming left V 3 bases short and J 5 bases short, with 13 bases between. CDR1 and CDR2 from the germline V gene are GTSNPN and SVGIG (reference sequence). This CDR3 is built from 13 residues. As concerns this clonotype: Antigen unknown.

An Oncomine TCR Beta short-read assay was used to sequence the DNA from cultured CD4+ T cells. TCRdb reprocessed the PCR reads via MiXCR and lists one record per CDR3 protein. Here the sample spans about 2,000 distinct CDR3 sequences, 60% being singletons. The sample was CD4+ T cells from blood, cultured in vitro. The gene calls are TRBV30 and TRBJ1-2, with D tentatively TRBD1 (5 bases). This receptor was identified in a human donor in good health. The CDR3 nucleotides read TGTGCCTGGAGCCCGGGACGAATGTATGGCTACACCTTC. Translated: CAWSPGRMYGYTF.